The 13 T cell receptor beta chains below were found in one sample sequenced in a study of blood T cell repertoires in COVID-19. The table came from immunoSEQ multiplex PCR; TCRdb's copy has only in-frame clones and leaves some out. The data show 25,000 to 35,000 clones, roughly nine tenths seen once. The sequencing sample was made of peripheral blood. These receptors originate from a human donor with acute or convalescent COVID-19. The donor label of this sample is uncertain.

This clone has only a few counts. The genes are TRBV7-2 and TRBJ1-4; TRBD1 is a possible D gene (6 bases). CDR3 length: 15 residues. Trimming stripped 2 bases from V and 3 bases from J, with 10 bases between. Germline lookup yields CDR1 SGHTA and CDR2 FQGNSA. This chain's CDR3 is CASSLWGHSNEKLFF. The CDR3 coding sequence is TGTGCCAGCAGCTTATGGGGACATTCTAATGAAAAACTGTTTTTT.

The V call is TRBV6-5, the J call TRBJ1-2; D possibly corresponds to TRBD1 (5 bases). CDR1 is MNHEY and CDR2 is SVGAGI in the germline V gene. There are 12 residues in the CDR3. Trimming pared 6 bases from V and 5 bases from J, leaving 10 bases between. CDR3 in DNA: TGTGCCAGCAGCGGGGGTGGATATGGCTACACCTTC. The encoded protein is CASSGGGYGYTF.

This chain links TRBV19 with TRBJ1-5, with 9 positions matching TRBD1. There are 18 residues in the CDR3. Trimming removed 1 base from V and 4 bases from J; junction bases left unmatched: 11. CDR1 is LNHDA and CDR2 is SQIVND in the germline V gene (reference sequence). The DNA of the CDR3 is TGTGCCAGTAGTATAGTATCAGCAACCGGGACAGGGAATCAGCCCCAGCATTTT. Translated: CASSIVSATGTGNQPQHF.

The chain recombines TRBV16 with TRBJ2-7, with TRBD2 matching over 14 bases. V was pared by 5 bases and J by 3 bases, with 21 bases of the junction left unmatched. The V gene's germline CDR1 is KGHSY and CDR2 FQNENV. The CDR3 is made up of 21 amino acids. CDR3 coding DNA: TGTGCCAGCAGCACAACCGAGAGACTAGCGGGAGGGCCGTGGGTGAACTACGAGCAGTACTTC. Amino acid sequence: CASSTTERLAGGPWVNYEQYF.

This chain joins TRBV5-1 and TRBJ1-6, with D hard to call. Trimming pared 0 bases from V and 11 bases from J, leaving 15 bases between. This CDR3 has 15 amino acids. Germline CDR1 reads SGHRS; CDR2 reads YFSETQ. CDR3 DNA sequence: TGCGCCAGCAGCTTGGGCGCCGGGGAAGGCCCACCCCTCCACTTT. Protein product: CASSLGAGEGPPLHF.

The chain employs TRBV12-3 or TRBV12-4 and TRBJ1-2, with D unclear. V was trimmed by 3 bases and J by 1 base, leaving 6 bases between them. This CDR3 has 13 amino acids. The CDR3 region has the DNA TGTGCCAGCAGTTTGAGCTTTAACTATGGCTACACCTTC. Protein: CASSLSFNYGYTF.

This clone has just one count. The J gene is TRBJ1-2, the V gene TRBV5-5, with 7 positions matching TRBD1. Germline assignment: CDR1 SGHKS and CDR2 YYEKEE (reference sequence). After removal of 4 bases from V and 3 bases from J, the junction contained 6 bases not matched to a gene. CDR3 size: 14 residues. CDR3 bases: TGTGCCAGCAGCCCGAAAGACAGGGACTATGGCTACACCTTC. Its protein product is CASSPKDRDYGYTF.

This rearrangement joins TRBV6-5 to TRBJ1-1, with TRBD1 identical over 9 bases. CDR1 and CDR2 (germline): MNHEY, SVGAGI. V dropped 4 bases and J dropped 4; count of bases not matched to a gene: 7. The CDR3 contains 15 residues. The CDR3: CASSFQTGGVTEAFF. The CDR3 DNA reads as TGTGCCAGCAGTTTTCAGACAGGGGGGGTCACTGAAGCTTTCTTT.

The chain has TRBV11-2 and TRBJ2-5; D is unclear. V was cut by 5 bases and J by 5 bases, with 9 bases left in between. This CDR3 has 12 amino acids. CDR1 SGHAT and CDR2 FQNNGV come from the germline V gene. The CDR3 spells CASSPVRETQYF. CDR3 coding DNA: TGTGCCAGCAGCCCCGTTCGGGAGACCCAGTACTTC.

The genes are TRBV3-1 (or the pseudogene TRBV3-2) and TRBJ2-1; unclear D gene. V was trimmed by 3 bases and J by 8 bases, leaving 14 bases between them. The CDR3 contains 14 residues. In germline, CDR1 is LGHDT, CDR2 YNNKEL (reference sequence). The CDR3 DNA is TGTGCCAGCAGCCATAGTTCTGAGGTCGATGAGCAGTTCTTC. This encodes CASSHSSEVDEQFF.

This clone is a singleton in its sample. The V gene is TRBV24-1, the J gene TRBJ1-1; 7 nucleotides agree with TRBD1. The CDR3 loop spans 13 amino acids. Losses at the gene ends were 7 bases for V and 1 base for J; bases not matched to a gene: 2. Germline CDR1 is KGHDR and CDR2 is SFDVKD. Here the CDR3 DNA reads TGTGCCACCAGAGACAGGGCGAACACTGAAGCTTTCTTT. Translated: CATRDRANTEAFF.

J is TRBJ2-7 and V is TRBV7-4, with D possibly being TRBD2 (6 bases). The CDR3 loop spans 17 amino acids. Germline V gives CDR1 SGHVT, CDR2 SQSDAQ. V lost 0 bases to trimming and J lost 5 bases, with 20 bases between them. The chain's CDR3 is CASSLALEGGVENEQYF. CDR3 sequence (DNA): TGTGCCAGCAGCTTAGCGCTCGAGGGAGGAGTTGAGAACGAGCAGTACTTC.

This clone was seen a single time. The chain links TRBV6-2 or TRBV6-3 to TRBJ1-1, with 7 bases matching TRBD1. This CDR3 contains 14 residues. Trimming took 4 bases from V and 1 from J; bases not matched to a gene: 3. Germline loops: CDR1 MNHEY, CDR2 SVGEGT. Here the CDR3 reads CASSLRTGNTEAFF. CDR3 DNA sequence: TGTGCCAGCAGTTTAAGGACAGGGAACACTGAAGCTTTCTTT.